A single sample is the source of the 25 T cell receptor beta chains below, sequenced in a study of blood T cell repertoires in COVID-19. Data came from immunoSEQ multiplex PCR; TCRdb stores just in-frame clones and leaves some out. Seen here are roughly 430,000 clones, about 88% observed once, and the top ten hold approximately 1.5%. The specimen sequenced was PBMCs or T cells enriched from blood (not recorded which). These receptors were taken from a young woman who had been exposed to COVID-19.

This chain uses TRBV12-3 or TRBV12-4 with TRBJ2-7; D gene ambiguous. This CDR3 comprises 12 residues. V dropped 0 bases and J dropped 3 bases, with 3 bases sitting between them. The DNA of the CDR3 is TGTGCCAGCAGTTTAGCCGGCTACGAGCAGTACTTC. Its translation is CASSLAGYEQYF.

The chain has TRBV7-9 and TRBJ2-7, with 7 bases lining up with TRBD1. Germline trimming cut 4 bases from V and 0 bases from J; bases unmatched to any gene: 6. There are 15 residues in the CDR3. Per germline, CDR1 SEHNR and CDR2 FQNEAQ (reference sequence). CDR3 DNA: TGTGCCAGCAGCTACCCCGACAGGGACTCCTACGAGCAGTACTTC. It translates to CASSYPDRDSYEQYF.

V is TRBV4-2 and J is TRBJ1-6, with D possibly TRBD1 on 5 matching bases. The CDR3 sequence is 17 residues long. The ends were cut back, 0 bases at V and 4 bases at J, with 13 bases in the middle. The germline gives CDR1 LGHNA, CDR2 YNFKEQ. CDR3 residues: CASSQDLTGVYNSPLHF. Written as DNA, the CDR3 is TGTGCCAGCAGCCAAGATCTGACGGGGGTATATAATTCACCCCTCCACTTT.

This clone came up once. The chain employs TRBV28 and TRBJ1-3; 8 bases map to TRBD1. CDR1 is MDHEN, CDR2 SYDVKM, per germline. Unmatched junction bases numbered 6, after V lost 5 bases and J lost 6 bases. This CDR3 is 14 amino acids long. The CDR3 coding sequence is TGTGCCAGCAGTCAGGGGGCGAACGAAAACACCATATATTTT. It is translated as CASSQGANENTIYF.

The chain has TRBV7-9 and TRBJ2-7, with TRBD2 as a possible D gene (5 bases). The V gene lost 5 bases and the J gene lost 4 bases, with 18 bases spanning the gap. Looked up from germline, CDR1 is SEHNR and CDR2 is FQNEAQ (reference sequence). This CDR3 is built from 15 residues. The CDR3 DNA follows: TGTGCCAGCAGCGCCCAACCAGGACGGGAATACGAGCAGTACTTC. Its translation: CASSAQPGREYEQYF.

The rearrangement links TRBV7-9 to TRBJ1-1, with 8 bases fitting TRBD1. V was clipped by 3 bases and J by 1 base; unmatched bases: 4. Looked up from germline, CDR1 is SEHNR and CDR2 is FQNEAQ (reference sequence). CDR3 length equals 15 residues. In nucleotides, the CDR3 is TGTGCCAGCAGCTTTGGGGACAGGCCGAACACTGAAGCTTTCTTT. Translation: CASSFGDRPNTEAFF.

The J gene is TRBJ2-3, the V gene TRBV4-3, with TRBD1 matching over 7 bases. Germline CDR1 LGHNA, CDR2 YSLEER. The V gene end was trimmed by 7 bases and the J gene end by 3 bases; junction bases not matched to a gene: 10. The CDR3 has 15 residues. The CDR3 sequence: CASTRGPLGTDTQYF. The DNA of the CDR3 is TGCGCCAGCACGAGGGGGCCTCTCGGAACAGATACGCAGTATTTT.

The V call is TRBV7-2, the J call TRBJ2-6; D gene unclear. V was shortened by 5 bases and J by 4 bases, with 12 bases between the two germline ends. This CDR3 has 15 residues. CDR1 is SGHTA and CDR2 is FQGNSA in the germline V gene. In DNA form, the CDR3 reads TGTGCCAGCAGCGAAACAGATTCCGGGGCCAACGTCCTGACTTTC. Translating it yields CASSETDSGANVLTF.

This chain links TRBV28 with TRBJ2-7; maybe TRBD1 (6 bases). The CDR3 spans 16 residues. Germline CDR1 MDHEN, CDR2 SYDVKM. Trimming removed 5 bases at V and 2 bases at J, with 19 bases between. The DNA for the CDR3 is TGTGCCAGCAGTCCCCTTGATTGGGCAGGGGCCTACGAGCAGTACTTC. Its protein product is CASSPLDWAGAYEQYF.

The CDR3 reads CASKGGSGSVTYEQYF. The CDR3 DNA reads TGTGCCAGCAAGGGGGGTAGCGGGAGTGTCACCTACGAGCAGTACTTC. The rearrangement uses TRBV7-2 and TRBJ2-7; 9 bases match TRBD2. Unmatched junction bases numbered 12, after V lost 7 bases and J lost 2 bases. Looked up from germline, CDR1 is SGHTA and CDR2 is FQGNSA. CDR3 length: 16 amino acids. Combining the CDR3 with reference TRBV7-2 and TRBJ2-7 gives the whole variable domain GAGVSQSPSNKVTEKGKDVELRCDPISGHTALYWYRQSLGQGLEFLIYFQGNSAPDKSGLPSDRFSAERTGGSVSTLTIQRTQQEDSAVYLCASKGGSGSVTYEQYFGPGTRLTVT.

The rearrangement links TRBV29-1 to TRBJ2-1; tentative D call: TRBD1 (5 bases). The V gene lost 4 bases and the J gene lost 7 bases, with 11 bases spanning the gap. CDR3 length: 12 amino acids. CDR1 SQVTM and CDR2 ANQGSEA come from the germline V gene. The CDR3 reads CSVAQGRNEQFF. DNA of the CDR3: TGCAGCGTTGCTCAGGGTAGGAATGAGCAGTTCTTC.

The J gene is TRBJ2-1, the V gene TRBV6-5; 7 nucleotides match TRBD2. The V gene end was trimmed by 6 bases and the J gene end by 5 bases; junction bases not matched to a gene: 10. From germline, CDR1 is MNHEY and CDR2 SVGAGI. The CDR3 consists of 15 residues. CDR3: CASSRGGLGDNEQFF. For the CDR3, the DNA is TGTGCCAGCAGCCGAGGAGGACTAGGGGACAATGAGCAGTTCTTC.

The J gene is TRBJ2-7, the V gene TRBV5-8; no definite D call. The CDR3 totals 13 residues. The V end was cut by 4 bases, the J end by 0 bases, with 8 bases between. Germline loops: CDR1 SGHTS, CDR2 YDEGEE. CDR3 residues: CASSQKSSYEQYF. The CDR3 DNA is TGTGCCAGCAGCCAAAAGAGCTCCTACGAGCAGTACTTC. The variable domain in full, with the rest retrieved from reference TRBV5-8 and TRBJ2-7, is EAGVTQSPTHLIKTRGQQATLRCSPISGHTSVYWYQQALGLGLQFLLWYDEGEERNRGNFPPRFSGRQFPNYSSELNVNALELEDSALYLCASSQKSSYEQYFGPGTRLTVT.

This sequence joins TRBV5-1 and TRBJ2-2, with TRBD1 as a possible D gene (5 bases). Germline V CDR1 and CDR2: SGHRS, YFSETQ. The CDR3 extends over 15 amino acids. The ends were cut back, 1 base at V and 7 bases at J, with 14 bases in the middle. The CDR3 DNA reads TGCGCCAGCAGCTTGACCCCAGGGCTGAGCGGGGAGCTGTTTTTT. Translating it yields CASSLTPGLSGELFF.

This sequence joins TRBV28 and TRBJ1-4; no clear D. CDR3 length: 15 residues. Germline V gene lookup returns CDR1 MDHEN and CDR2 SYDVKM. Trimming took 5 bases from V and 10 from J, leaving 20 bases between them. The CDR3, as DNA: TGTGCCAGCAGTCCACCGGGTTCCCTGGCGGGAAAACTGTTTTTT. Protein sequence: CASSPPGSLAGKLFF.

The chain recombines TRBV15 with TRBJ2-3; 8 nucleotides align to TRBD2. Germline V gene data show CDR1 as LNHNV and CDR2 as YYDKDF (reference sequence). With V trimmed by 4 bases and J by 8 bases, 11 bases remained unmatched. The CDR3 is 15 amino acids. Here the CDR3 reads CATSTQRGPAVTQYF. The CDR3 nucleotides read TGTGCCACCAGCACCCAGCGGGGGCCCGCCGTTACGCAGTATTTT. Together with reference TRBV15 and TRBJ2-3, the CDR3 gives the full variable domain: DAMVIQNPRYQVTQFGKPVTLSCSQTLNHNVMYWYQQKSSQAPKLLFHYYDKDFNNEADTPDNFQSRRPNTSFCFLDIRSPGLGDTAMYLCATSTQRGPAVTQYFGPGTRLTVL.

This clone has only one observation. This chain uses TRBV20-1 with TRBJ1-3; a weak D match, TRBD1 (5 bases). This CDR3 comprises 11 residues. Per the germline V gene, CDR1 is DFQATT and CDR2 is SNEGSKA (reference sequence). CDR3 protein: CGEGVGNTIYF. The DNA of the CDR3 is TGCGGGGAAGGGGTGGGAAACACCATATATTTT.

In DNA, the CDR3 is TGTGCCAGCAGTTTAGCAGGGGGCTATGGCTACACCTTC. It is translated as CASSLAGGYGYTF. The chain recombines TRBV5-4 with TRBJ1-2, with 7 bases fitting TRBD1. Germline loops: CDR1 SGHNT, CDR2 YYREEE (reference sequence). The CDR3 contains 13 residues. Trimming removed 5 bases from V and 4 bases from J; junction bases left unmatched: 5.

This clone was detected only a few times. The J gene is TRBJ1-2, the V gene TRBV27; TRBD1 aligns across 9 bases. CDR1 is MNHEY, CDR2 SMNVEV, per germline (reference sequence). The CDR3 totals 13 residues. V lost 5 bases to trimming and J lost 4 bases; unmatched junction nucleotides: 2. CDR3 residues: CASSPTGGYGYTF. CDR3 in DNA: TGTGCCAGCAGTCCGACAGGGGGCTATGGCTACACCTTC.

The CDR3 DNA sequence: TGTGCCAGCAGCTTAGCAGGGCCCGGGGGAACTAGCACAGATACGCAGTATTTT. Its protein is CASSLAGPGGTSTDTQYF. V gene TRBV5-6 combines with J gene TRBJ2-3, with D maybe TRBD2 (6 bases). CDR3 size: 18 residues. The germline V and J ends were trimmed by 2 bases and 0 bases, with 19 bases remaining between them. Germline CDR1 is SGHDT and CDR2 is YYEEEE. The entire variable domain, with the rest obtained from reference TRBV5-6 and TRBJ2-3, is as follows: DAGVTQSPTHLIKTRGQQVTLRCSPKSGHDTVSWYQQALGQGPQFIFQYYEEEERQRGNFPDRFSGHQFPNYSSELNVNALLLGDSALYLCASSLAGPGGTSTDTQYFGPGTRLTVL.

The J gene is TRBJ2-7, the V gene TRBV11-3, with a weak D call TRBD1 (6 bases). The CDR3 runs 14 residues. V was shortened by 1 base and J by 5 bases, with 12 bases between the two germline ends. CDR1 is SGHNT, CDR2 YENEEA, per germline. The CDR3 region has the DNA TGTGCCAGCAGCTTAGGGCTGGGGGCGAACGAGCAGTACTTC. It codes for CASSLGLGANEQYF.

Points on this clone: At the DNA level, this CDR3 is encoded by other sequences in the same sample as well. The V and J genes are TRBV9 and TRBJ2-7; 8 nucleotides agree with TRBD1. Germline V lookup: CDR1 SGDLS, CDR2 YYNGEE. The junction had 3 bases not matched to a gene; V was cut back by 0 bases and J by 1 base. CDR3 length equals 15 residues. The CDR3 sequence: CASSVGDRGSYEQYF. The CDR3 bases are TGTGCCAGCAGCGTAGGTGACAGGGGTTCCTACGAGCAGTACTTC.

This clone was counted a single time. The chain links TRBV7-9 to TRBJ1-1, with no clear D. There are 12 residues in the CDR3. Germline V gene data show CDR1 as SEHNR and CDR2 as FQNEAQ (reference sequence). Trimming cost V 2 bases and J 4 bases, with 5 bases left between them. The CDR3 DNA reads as TGTGCCAGCAGCTTACCGGGCACTGAAGCTTTCTTT. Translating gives CASSLPGTEAFF.

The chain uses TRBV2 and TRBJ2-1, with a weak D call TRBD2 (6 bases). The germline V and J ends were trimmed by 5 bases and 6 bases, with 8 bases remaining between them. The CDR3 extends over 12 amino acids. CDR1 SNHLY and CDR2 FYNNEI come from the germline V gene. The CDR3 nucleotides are TGTGCCAGCAGTAGCGGGTTCAATGAGCAGTTCTTC. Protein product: CASSSGFNEQFF.

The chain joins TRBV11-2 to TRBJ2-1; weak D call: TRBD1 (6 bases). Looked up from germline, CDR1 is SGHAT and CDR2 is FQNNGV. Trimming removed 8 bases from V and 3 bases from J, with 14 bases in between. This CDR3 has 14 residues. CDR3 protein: CASLQGTDYNEQFF. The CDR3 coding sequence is TGTGCCAGCCTGCAGGGGACCGACTACAATGAGCAGTTCTTC.